The 8 T cell receptor beta chains in this list originate from one sample, sequenced in a study of cytomegalovirus exposure and HLA in healthy donors. Researchers ran the PCR with 60 Vbeta and 13 Jbeta primers. Clones were read by immunoSEQ multiplex PCR, and TCRdb kept only the in-frame ones, dropping some. The table records some 100,000 clones, roughly three quarters of them present only once. The sample taken for sequencing was PBMCs. These receptors came from a male donor in good health and CMV-seropositive.

This chain joins TRBV7-3 and TRBJ1-1, with TRBD1 matching over 7 bases. Germline-derived CDR1 and CDR2 are SGHTA and FQGTGA. The V and J ends lost 5 bases and 3 bases, in that order; junction bases with no gene match: 3. This CDR3 has 13 residues. Here the CDR3 DNA reads TGTGCCAGCAGCCCTACAGGGGACACTGAAGCTTTCTTT. This gives the protein CASSPTGDTEAFF.

V usage is TRBV6-5 and J usage is TRBJ1-1; tentative D call: TRBD1 (6 bases). There are 14 residues in the CDR3. The germline CDR1 and CDR2 sequences are MNHEY and SVGAGI. V lost 0 bases and J 3 bases, leaving 8 bases between the germline ends. The CDR3: CASSYSGGDTEAFF. In nucleotides, the CDR3 is TGTGCCAGCAGTTACTCAGGGGGGGACACTGAAGCTTTCTTT.

This clone was seen once. The V call is TRBV6-6, the J call TRBJ2-7; D may be TRBD1 (6 bases). The CDR3 has 12 amino acids. Germline V lookup: CDR1 MNHNY, CDR2 SVGAGI (reference sequence). V was cut by 6 bases and J by 6 bases, with 12 bases left in between. The CDR3 sequence is CASRRRGGEQYF. Written as DNA, the CDR3 is TGTGCCAGCAGGCGCAGGGGCGGCGAGCAGTACTTC.

This chain joins TRBV4-1 and TRBJ1-2; 7 nucleotides align to TRBD1. V shed 4 bases and J 4 bases; nucleotides not matched to a gene: 6. Per germline, CDR1 MGHRA and CDR2 YSYEKL. This CDR3 is 14 amino acids long. The CDR3 coding sequence is TGCGCCAGCAGCCGAGGACAGGTCGCCTATGGCTACACCTTC. Amino acid sequence: CASSRGQVAYGYTF.

This chain connects TRBV30 to TRBJ1-2; possible D gene TRBD1, 5 bases. Trimming stripped 3 bases from V and 3 bases from J, with 17 bases between. CDR1 and CDR2 from the germline V gene are GTSNPN and SVGIG (reference sequence). This CDR3 contains 15 residues. CDR3 sequence (DNA): TGTGCCTGGAGCGCCCCAAAGGGAGGGGACTATGGCTACACCTTC. Residues: CAWSAPKGGDYGYTF. The full variable domain, completed using reference TRBV30 and TRBJ1-2, is SQTIHQWPATLVQPVGSPLSLECTVEGTSNPNLYWYRQAAGRGLQLLFYSVGIGQISSEVPQNLSASRPQDRQFILSSKKLLLSDSGFYLCAWSAPKGGDYGYTFGSGTRLTVV.

This chain joins TRBV5-1 and TRBJ2-1; D might be TRBD1 (6 bases). The CDR3 has 14 amino acids. Germline values: CDR1 SGHRS, CDR2 YFSETQ. Trimming took 0 bases from V and 8 from J, leaving 12 bases between them. CDR3 loop: CASSLGQVTDEQFF. CDR3 coding DNA: TGCGCCAGCAGCTTGGGACAGGTCACCGATGAGCAGTTCTTC.

This rearrangement joins TRBV2 to TRBJ1-1; D is possibly TRBD1 (5 bases). The CDR3 totals 13 residues. With 3 bases removed from V and 1 base from J, the gap between germline ends came to 6 bases. The germline V gene has CDR1 SNHLY and CDR2 FYNNEI. The CDR3 DNA follows: TGTGCCAGCAGTGATCAGGGGAACACTGAAGCTTTCTTT. It is translated as CASSDQGNTEAFF.

This clone was recorded a few times. This rearrangement joins TRBV4-3 to TRBJ1-2; perhaps TRBD1 as D (6 bases). The V gene lost 0 bases and the J gene lost 5 bases, with 10 bases spanning the gap. The CDR3 covers 14 residues. The V gene's germline CDR1 is LGHNA and CDR2 YSLEER. In DNA, the CDR3 is TGCGCCAGCAGCCAAGAACAGGGCAATTATGGCTACACCTTC. Protein product: CASSQEQGNYGYTF.